This section outlines one TCR beta chain sequence together with its context. The antigen is undetermined. Hyperthyroidism had been newly diagnosed in patients aged 18 to 65, and its duration was under 2 months. What was amplified from RNA transcripts were TCR beta CDR3 regions. The primer set for the first-round RT-PCR of the TCR CDR3 was HTBI. Each CDR3 protein gets one entry after TCRdb re-called the multiplex PCR reads with MiXCR. Of 190,000 or so distinct CDR3 sequences listed, 18% are singletons. V lost 6 bases to trimming and J lost 9 bases, with 18 bases between them. The germline gives CDR1 SNHLY, CDR2 FYNNEI. There are 14 residues in the CDR3. The data were taken from a study of T cells in Graves' hyperthyroidism and ophthalmopathy. Study background: Peripheral blood was obtained at initial diagnosis, preceding any treatment. Study results and limitations: Most thyroid-expanded clonotypes above 0.001 were also found in blood. A model built on 13 V-J features separated ophthalmopathy from stable hyperthyroidism.

Sequenced sample: blood. This clonotype originated in a man in his forties or fifties with Graves' hyperthyroidism. The chain links TRBV2 to TRBJ2-1; D is unclear. The CDR3 coding sequence is TGTGCCAGCAGCATTCTGACATCGGCGAGTGAGCAGTTCTTC. Protein sequence: CASSILTSASEQFF.